Listed here are 27 T cell receptor beta chains from one sample, sequenced in a study of shared clonotypes between healthy human individuals. Sequencing used immunoSEQ multiplex PCR; TCRdb keeps in-frame clones, though not all of them. The sample contains millions of clones, approximately 93% of which appear only once. The specimen sequenced was naive CD4+ T cells from PBMCs. Subset reported: CD45RA+ positively selected. The receptors were sampled from a man between 18 and 35 years old in good health. Some clones in this sample may be carry-over from other donors' samples.

This rearrangement joins TRBV14 to TRBJ2-3; no reliable D call. The germline V and J ends were trimmed by 4 bases and 2 bases, with 7 bases remaining between them. The germline V gene has CDR1 SGHDN and CDR2 FVKESK. This CDR3 contains 13 residues. Here the CDR3 DNA reads TGTGCCAGCAGCCTTTGGCCCACAGATACGCAGTATTTT. As protein: CASSLWPTDTQYF.

This rearrangement joins TRBV11-2 to TRBJ2-7; weak D call: TRBD2 (6 bases). The V gene's germline CDR1 is SGHAT and CDR2 FQNNGV. The CDR3 length is 15 residues. V was pared by 4 bases and J by 4 bases, with 17 bases between. CDR3 residues: CASSSPSGAIYEQYF. The CDR3 nucleotides read TGTGCCAGCAGCTCCCCCTCGGGAGCCATTTACGAGCAGTACTTC. The full variable domain, rest sourced from reference TRBV11-2 and TRBJ2-7, is EAGVAQSPRYKIIEKRQSVAFWCNPISGHATLYWYQQILGQGPKLLIQFQNNGVVDDSQLPKDRFSAERLKGVDSTLKIQPAKLEDSAVYLCASSSPSGAIYEQYFGPGTRLTVT.

This clone was picked up one time. The rearrangement uses TRBV19 and TRBJ1-4; D is ambiguous. Per the germline V gene, CDR1 is LNHDA and CDR2 is SQIVND (reference sequence). This CDR3 is 14 amino acids long. The germline V and J ends were trimmed by 5 bases and 10 bases, with 17 bases remaining between them. Written as DNA, the CDR3 is TGTGCCAGTAGTCCCACATGGATGTCGGTAAAACTGTTTTTT. It codes for CASSPTWMSVKLFF.

The rearrangement joins TRBV28 to TRBJ2-7; D call uncertain. V lost 3 bases and J lost 0, with 18 bases in between. Germline assignment: CDR1 MDHEN and CDR2 SYDVKM. There are 17 residues in the CDR3. The CDR3 loop reads CASSFLQEAEISYEQYF. The CDR3 nucleotides are TGTGCCAGCAGTTTCCTCCAAGAGGCAGAGATCTCCTACGAGCAGTACTTC.

This rearrangement joins TRBV19 to TRBJ2-7, with D perhaps matching TRBD1 (6 bases). V lost 4 bases and J 7 bases, leaving 17 bases between the germline ends. Germline CDR1 reads LNHDA; CDR2 reads SQIVND (reference sequence). The CDR3 totals 14 residues. The CDR3 sequence is CASSTRQARGEQYF. DNA of the CDR3: TGTGCCAGTAGTACAAGACAGGCACGTGGGGAGCAGTACTTC.

The gene calls are TRBV7-9 and TRBJ2-1; TRBD2 matches at 10 bases. The germline gives CDR1 SEHNR, CDR2 FQNEAQ (reference sequence). V shed 4 bases, J shed 4 bases, and the junction held 7 bases outside the gene matches. The CDR3 spans 16 residues. DNA for the CDR3: TGTGCCAGCAGCTCCGGACTAGCGGCAGATTACAATGAGCAGTTCTTC. Its translation is CASSSGLAADYNEQFF.

V and J are TRBV18 and TRBJ2-7; 9 nucleotides align to TRBD1. After removal of 3 bases from V and 3 bases from J, the junction contained 9 bases not matched to a gene. Germline CDR1 reads KGHSH; CDR2 reads LQKENI. The CDR3 runs to 16 residues. The CDR3 spells CASSPPGQGKGYEQYF. CDR3 nucleotide sequence: TGTGCCAGCTCACCCCCGGGACAGGGAAAGGGCTACGAGCAGTACTTC.

V gene TRBV5-1 combines with J gene TRBJ1-3; D possibly corresponds to TRBD1 (6 bases). Germline V lookup: CDR1 SGHRS, CDR2 YFSETQ. With 3 bases removed from V and 7 bases from J, the gap between germline ends came to 14 bases. The CDR3 has 14 amino acids. The CDR3 is CASSSGTSSNTIYF. DNA for the CDR3: TGCGCCAGCAGCTCAGGGACAAGTTCGAACACCATATATTTT.

CDR3: CASSPPVGHYEQYF. The CDR3 coding sequence is TGTGCCAGCTCACCACCGGTAGGGCATTACGAGCAGTACTTC. The chain combines TRBV18 with TRBJ2-7; no clear D gene. The CDR3 spans 14 residues. Trimming removed 0 bases from V and 4 bases from J, with 10 bases in between. Germline V gene sequence: CDR1 KGHSH, CDR2 LQKENI.

In DNA form, the CDR3 reads TGTGCCAGCAGCCCCAACCTATACGAGCAGTACTTC. Residues: CASSPNLYEQYF. The chain uses TRBV14 and TRBJ2-7, with D unresolved. Trimming took off 4 bases at V and 4 bases at J, with 8 bases between the two ends. Germline values: CDR1 SGHDN, CDR2 FVKESK. There are 12 residues in the CDR3.

This clone was counted once. The chain recombines TRBV6-1 with TRBJ2-6; D is possibly TRBD1 (5 bases). V shed 3 bases and J shed 2 bases, with 8 bases lying between them. CDR3 length: 15 residues. Germline CDR1 reads MNHNS; CDR2 reads SASEGT. The CDR3 is CASSEWGAGANVLTF. CDR3 nucleotides: TGTGCCAGCAGTGAGTGGGGCGCTGGGGCCAACGTCCTGACTTTC.

The chain has TRBV7-3 and TRBJ2-1, with 7 bases identical to TRBD2. This CDR3 is built from 15 residues. J lost 4 bases, V lost 5 bases, and 8 bases had no gene match. Germline V gene data show CDR1 as SGHTA and CDR2 as FQGTGA. CDR3 in DNA: TGTGCCAGCAGCCCCCGGAAAGCGGGGTACAATGAGCAGTTCTTC. Translation gives CASSPRKAGYNEQFF.

The chain uses TRBV13 and TRBJ2-2; 9 bases are a match to TRBD2. CDR1 PRHDT and CDR2 FYEKMQ come from the germline V gene (reference sequence). This CDR3 has 19 amino acids. With 5 bases clipped from V and 4 bases from J, the junction kept 17 bases outside the gene matches. The CDR3 nucleotides read TGTGCCAGCAGCCCCCGGGGTAGCGGGAGTAGTAGTACCACCGGGGAGCTGTTTTTT. This codes for CASSPRGSGSSSTTGELFF.

The chain joins TRBV5-1 to TRBJ2-1; D is possibly TRBD1 (6 bases). CDR1 and CDR2 (germline): SGHRS, YFSETQ. V lost 0 bases, J lost 4 bases, and 11 bases lay in between. The CDR3 sequence is 15 residues long. CDR3 coding DNA: TGCGCCAGCAGCTTGGGGACAGTCATTTACAATGAGCAGTTCTTC. Translating it yields CASSLGTVIYNEQFF.

This clone was recorded once. V gene TRBV29-1 combines with J gene TRBJ1-2; tentatively, D is TRBD1 (5 bases). The length of the CDR3 is 11 residues. Germline-derived CDR1 and CDR2 are SQVTM and ANQGSEA. CDR3 in amino acids: CKSSGAEGYTF. The CDR3 DNA reads TGCAAATCATCCGGGGCGGAGGGCTACACCTTC.

CDR3: CASSGISGANVLTF. In nucleotides, the CDR3 is TGTGCCAGCAGCGGGATCTCTGGGGCCAACGTCCTGACTTTC. The V call is TRBV11-2, the J call TRBJ2-6; D is unclear. V lost 5 bases and J lost 0, with 5 bases in between. Germline lookup yields CDR1 SGHAT and CDR2 FQNNGV. The CDR3 has 14 residues. The whole variable domain, filled in from reference TRBV11-2 and TRBJ2-6, reads EAGVAQSPRYKIIEKRQSVAFWCNPISGHATLYWYQQILGQGPKLLIQFQNNGVVDDSQLPKDRFSAERLKGVDSTLKIQPAKLEDSAVYLCASSGISGANVLTFGAGSRLTVL.

This chain links TRBV29-1 with TRBJ2-2; D is perhaps TRBD2 (6 bases). The CDR3 extends over 12 amino acids. Trimming shortened V by 5 bases and J by 5 bases, and 9 bases separated the two germline ends. CDR1 is SQVTM, CDR2 ANQGSEA, per germline. CDR3 sequence reads: CSVNSGTGELFF. The CDR3 DNA follows: TGCAGCGTTAATAGCGGTACCGGGGAGCTGTTTTTT.

This clone was counted once. The chain uses TRBV23-1 and TRBJ2-1; TRBD1 matches at 8 bases. TRBV23-1 belongs to the ORF category, with a function that is uncertain. With V trimmed by 2 bases and J by 3 bases, 9 bases remained unmatched. The CDR3 totals 17 residues. The CDR3 region is CASSQVGQARLYNEQFF. The CDR3 bases are TGCGCCAGCAGTCAAGTGGGACAGGCAAGGCTCTACAATGAGCAGTTCTTC.

The rearrangement uses TRBV9 and TRBJ2-3, with D perhaps TRBD1 (6 bases). Germline values: CDR1 SGDLS, CDR2 YYNGEE. The CDR3 is 16 amino acids. V lost 0 bases, J lost 3 bases, and 14 bases lay in between. CDR3 residues: CASSVGRGGRTDTQYF. CDR3 in DNA: TGTGCCAGCAGCGTAGGTAGAGGGGGTCGGACAGATACGCAGTATTTT.

This clone appeared a single time. The sample carries other DNA sequences with the same CDR3. The chain uses TRBV18 and TRBJ2-5; possibly TRBD2 for D (6 bases). The germline V gene encodes CDR1 KGHSH and CDR2 LQKENI. V was trimmed by 0 bases and J by 5 bases, leaving 10 bases between them. CDR3 size: 14 residues. CDR3 sequence (DNA): TGTGCCAGCTCACCACCGTCAGGGAGGGAGACCCAGTACTTC. Translation gives CASSPPSGRETQYF.

This clone appeared a few times. The chain links TRBV28 to TRBJ1-5; the D is unclear. The V end lost 3 bases, the J end lost 5 bases, and 5 bases lay between the germline ends. Germline loops: CDR1 MDHEN, CDR2 SYDVKM. The CDR3 contains 12 residues. The CDR3 DNA reads as TGTGCCAGCAGTTTTCGGGATCAGCCCCAGCATTTT. Its translation: CASSFRDQPQHF.

This sequence joins TRBV27 and TRBJ2-1; no clear D gene. Germline CDR1 reads MNHEY; CDR2 reads SMNVEV (reference sequence). V lost 7 bases and J lost 6, with 13 bases in between. The CDR3 totals 13 residues. CDR3 in amino acids: CASTEQYPNEQFF. For the CDR3, the DNA is TGTGCCAGCACGGAACAGTACCCCAATGAGCAGTTCTTC.

The chain carries TRBV5-6 and TRBJ2-1; 9 positions match TRBD2. CDR1 is SGHDT and CDR2 is YYEEEE in the germline V gene. The CDR3 has 19 residues. V lost 0 bases, J lost 5 bases, and 15 bases stayed unmatched. The CDR3: CASSLADIGLAGHHNEQFF. The CDR3, as DNA: TGTGCCAGCAGCTTGGCCGATATCGGGCTAGCGGGACACCACAATGAGCAGTTCTTC.

This clone was seen just once. The chain couples TRBV6-5 to TRBJ2-3; 8 nucleotides align to TRBD2. The CDR3 has 15 amino acids. Germline V gene lookup returns CDR1 MNHEY and CDR2 SVGAGI. V shed 7 bases, J shed 5 bases, and the junction held 11 bases outside the gene matches. The CDR3, as DNA: TGTGCCAGCATGATCCAGCGGGAGCATCAAGATACGCAGTATTTT. This translates into CASMIQREHQDTQYF.

This clone showed up just once. The J gene is TRBJ2-3, the V gene TRBV5-1; TRBD2 aligns across 11 bases. Germline loops: CDR1 SGHRS, CDR2 YFSETQ. V was pared by 4 bases and J by 4 bases, with 5 bases of the junction left unmatched. The CDR3 contains 15 residues. This chain's CDR3 is CASSTGTSGADTQYF. The CDR3 region has the DNA TGCGCCAGCAGCACCGGGACTAGCGGTGCAGATACGCAGTATTTT.

The chain uses TRBV27 and TRBJ2-7; D gene ambiguous. The CDR3 loop spans 13 amino acids. Germline CDR1 and CDR2: MNHEY and SMNVEV (reference sequence). Trimming cost V 6 bases and J 5 bases, with 14 bases left between them. The CDR3 bases are TGTGCCAGCAGGCCAGGACCCTCTCACGAGCAGTACTTC. Protein product: CASRPGPSHEQYF.

The chain carries TRBV7-2 and TRBJ2-4, with 9 bases matching TRBD1. CDR1 and CDR2 from the germline V gene are SGHTA and FQGNSA. Trimming took 6 bases from V and 3 from J; bases not matched to a gene: 9. The CDR3 contains 16 residues. The CDR3 here is CASRQGAGGVKNIQYF. CDR3 nucleotides: TGTGCCAGCAGACAGGGGGCAGGAGGGGTCAAAAACATTCAGTACTTC.